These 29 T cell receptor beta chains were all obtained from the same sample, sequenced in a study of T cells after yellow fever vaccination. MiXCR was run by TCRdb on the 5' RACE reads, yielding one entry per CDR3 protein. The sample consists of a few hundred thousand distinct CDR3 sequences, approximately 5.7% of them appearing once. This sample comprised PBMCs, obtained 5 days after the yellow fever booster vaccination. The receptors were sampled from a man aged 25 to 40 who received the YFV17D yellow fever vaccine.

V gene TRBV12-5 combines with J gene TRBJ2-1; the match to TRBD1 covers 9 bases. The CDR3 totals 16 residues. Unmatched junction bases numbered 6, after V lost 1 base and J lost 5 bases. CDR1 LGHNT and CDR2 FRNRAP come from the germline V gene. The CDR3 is CASGLATGTGNNEQFF. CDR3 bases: TGTGCTAGTGGTTTGGCGACCGGGACAGGGAACAATGAGCAGTTCTTC.

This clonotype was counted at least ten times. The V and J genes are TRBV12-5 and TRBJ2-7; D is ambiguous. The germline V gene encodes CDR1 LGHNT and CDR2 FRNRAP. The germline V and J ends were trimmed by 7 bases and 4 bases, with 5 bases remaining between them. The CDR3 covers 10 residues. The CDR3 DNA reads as TGTGCTAGTGAAGGGTACGAGCAGTACTTC. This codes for CASEGYEQYF. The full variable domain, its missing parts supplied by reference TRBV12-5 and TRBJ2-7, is DARVTQTPRHKVTEMGQEVTMRCQPILGHNTVFWYRQTMMQGLELLAYFRNRAPLDDSGMPKDRFSAEMPDATLATLKIQPSEPRDSAVYFCASEGYEQYFGPGTRLTVT.

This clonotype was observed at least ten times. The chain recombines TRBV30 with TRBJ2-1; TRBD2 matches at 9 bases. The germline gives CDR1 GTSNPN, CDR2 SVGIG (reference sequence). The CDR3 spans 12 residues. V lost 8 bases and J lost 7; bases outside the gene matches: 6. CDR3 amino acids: CAGLAWGNEQFF. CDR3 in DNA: TGTGCCGGACTAGCGTGGGGGAATGAGCAGTTCTTC.

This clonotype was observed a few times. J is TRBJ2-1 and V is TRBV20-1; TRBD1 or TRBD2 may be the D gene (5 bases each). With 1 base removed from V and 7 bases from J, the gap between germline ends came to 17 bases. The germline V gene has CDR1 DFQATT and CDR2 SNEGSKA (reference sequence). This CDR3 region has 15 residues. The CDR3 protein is CSARVRGRRTNEQFF. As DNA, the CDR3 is TGCAGTGCTAGAGTTAGGGGACGGAGGACTAATGAGCAGTTCTTC.

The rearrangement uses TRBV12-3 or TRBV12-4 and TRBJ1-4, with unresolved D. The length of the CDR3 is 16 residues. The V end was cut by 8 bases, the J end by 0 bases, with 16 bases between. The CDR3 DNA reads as TGTGCCAGCTCAGTCGGTTCCATTGCAACTAATGAAAAACTGTTTTTT. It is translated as CASSVGSIATNEKLFF.

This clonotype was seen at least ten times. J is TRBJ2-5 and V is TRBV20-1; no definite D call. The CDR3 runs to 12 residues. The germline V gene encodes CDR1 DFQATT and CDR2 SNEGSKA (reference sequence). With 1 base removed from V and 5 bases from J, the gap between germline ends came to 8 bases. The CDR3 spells CSARGQLETQYF. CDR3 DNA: TGCAGTGCTAGAGGGCAGTTGGAGACCCAGTACTTC.

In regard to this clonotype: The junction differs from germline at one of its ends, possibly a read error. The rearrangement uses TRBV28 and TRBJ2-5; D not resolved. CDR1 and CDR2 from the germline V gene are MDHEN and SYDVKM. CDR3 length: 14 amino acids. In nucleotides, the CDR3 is TGTGCCAGCACCTATAGACTGGACCAAGAGACCCAGCACTTC. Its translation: CASTYRLDQETQHF.

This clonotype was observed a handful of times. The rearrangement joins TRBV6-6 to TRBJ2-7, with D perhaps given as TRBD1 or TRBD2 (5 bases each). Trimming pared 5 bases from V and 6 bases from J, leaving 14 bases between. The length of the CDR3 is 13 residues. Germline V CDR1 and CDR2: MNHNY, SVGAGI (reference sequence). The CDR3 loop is CASSPGMGREQYF. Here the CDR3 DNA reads TGTGCCAGCAGTCCTGGGATGGGACGCGAGCAGTACTTC.

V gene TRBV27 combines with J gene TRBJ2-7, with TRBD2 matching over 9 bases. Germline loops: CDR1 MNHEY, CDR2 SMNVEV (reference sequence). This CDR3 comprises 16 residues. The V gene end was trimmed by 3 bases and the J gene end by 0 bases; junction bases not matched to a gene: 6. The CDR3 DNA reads TGTGCCAGCAGTTTGGTGGGCGGGAGGGCCTCCTACGAGCAGTACTTC. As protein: CASSLVGGRASYEQYF.

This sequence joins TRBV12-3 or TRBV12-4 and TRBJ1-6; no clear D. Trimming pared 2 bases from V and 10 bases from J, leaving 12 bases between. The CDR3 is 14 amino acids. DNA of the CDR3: TGTGCCAGCAGTTTATGGGAGTTGGGCTCACCCCTCCACTTT. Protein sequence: CASSLWELGSPLHF.

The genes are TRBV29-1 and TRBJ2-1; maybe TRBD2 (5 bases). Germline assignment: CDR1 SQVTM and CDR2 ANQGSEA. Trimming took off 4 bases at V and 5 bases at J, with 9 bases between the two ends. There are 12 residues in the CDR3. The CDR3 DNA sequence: TGCAGCGTTGGGGCGGGCGACAATGAGCAGTTCTTC. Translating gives CSVGAGDNEQFF.

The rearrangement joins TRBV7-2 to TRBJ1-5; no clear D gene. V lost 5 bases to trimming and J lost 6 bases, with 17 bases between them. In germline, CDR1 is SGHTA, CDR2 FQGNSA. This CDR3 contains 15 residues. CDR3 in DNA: TGTGCCAGCAGCCGTAAAAGTGGCGACGCTCAGCCCCAGCATTTT. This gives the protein CASSRKSGDAQPQHF.

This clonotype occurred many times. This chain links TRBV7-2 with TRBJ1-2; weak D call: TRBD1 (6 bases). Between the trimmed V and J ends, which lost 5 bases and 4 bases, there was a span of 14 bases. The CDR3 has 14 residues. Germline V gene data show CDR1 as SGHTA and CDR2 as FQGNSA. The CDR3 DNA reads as TGTGCCAGCAGCCCTCAGGGGACGGGCTATGGCTACACCTTC. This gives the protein CASSPQGTGYGYTF.

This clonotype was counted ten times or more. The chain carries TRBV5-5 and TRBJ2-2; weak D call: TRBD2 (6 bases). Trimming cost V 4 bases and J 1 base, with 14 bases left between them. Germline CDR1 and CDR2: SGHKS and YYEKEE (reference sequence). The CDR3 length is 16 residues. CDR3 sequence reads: CASSPGQGGNTGELFF. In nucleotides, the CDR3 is TGTGCCAGCAGCCCCGGGCAGGGAGGGAACACCGGGGAGCTGTTTTTT.

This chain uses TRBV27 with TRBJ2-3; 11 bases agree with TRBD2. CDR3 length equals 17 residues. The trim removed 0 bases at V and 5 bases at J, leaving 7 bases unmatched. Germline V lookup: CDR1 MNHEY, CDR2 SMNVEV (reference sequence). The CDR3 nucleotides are TGTGCCAGCAGTTTATCCTATAGCGGGAGGGCCGTAGATACGCAGTATTTT. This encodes CASSLSYSGRAVDTQYF.

Written as DNA, the CDR3 is TGTGCCAGCAGCCAAGAGACAATAGCCCCAGATACGCAGTATTTT. Protein product: CASSQETIAPDTQYF. The rearrangement joins TRBV4-2 to TRBJ2-3, with no clear D. With 0 bases removed from V and 4 bases from J, the gap between germline ends came to 11 bases. Germline values: CDR1 LGHNA, CDR2 YNFKEQ. The CDR3 has 15 amino acids.

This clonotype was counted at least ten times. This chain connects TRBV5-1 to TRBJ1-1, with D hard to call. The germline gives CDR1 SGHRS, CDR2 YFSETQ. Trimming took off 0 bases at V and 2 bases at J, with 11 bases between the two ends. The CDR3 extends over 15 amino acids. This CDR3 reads CASSLVIQSNTEAFF. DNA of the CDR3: TGCGCCAGCAGCTTGGTTATACAGTCCAACACTGAAGCTTTCTTT.

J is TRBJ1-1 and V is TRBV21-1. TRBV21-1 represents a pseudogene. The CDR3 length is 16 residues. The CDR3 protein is CASSLEGGRGNTEAFF. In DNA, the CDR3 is TGTGCCAGCAGCCTCGAAGGGGGGAGGGGGAACACTGAAGCTTTCTTT.

The CDR3 loop reads CASSYYGGYNEQFF. The DNA of the CDR3 is TGTGCCAGCAGTTACTACGGCGGATACAATGAGCAGTTCTTC. The V call is TRBV6-7, the J call TRBJ2-1; D gene unclear. TRBV6-7 is designated an ORF whose function remains uncertain. Trimming took off 1 base at V and 4 bases at J, with 8 bases between the two ends. The CDR3 contains 14 residues.

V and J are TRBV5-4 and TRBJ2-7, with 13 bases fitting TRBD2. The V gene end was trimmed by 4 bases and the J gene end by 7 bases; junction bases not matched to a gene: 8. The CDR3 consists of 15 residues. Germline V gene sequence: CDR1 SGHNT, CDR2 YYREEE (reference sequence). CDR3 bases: TGTGCCAGCAGCAGCGGGACTAGCGGGACAAGTGAGCAGTACTTC. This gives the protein CASSSGTSGTSEQYF.

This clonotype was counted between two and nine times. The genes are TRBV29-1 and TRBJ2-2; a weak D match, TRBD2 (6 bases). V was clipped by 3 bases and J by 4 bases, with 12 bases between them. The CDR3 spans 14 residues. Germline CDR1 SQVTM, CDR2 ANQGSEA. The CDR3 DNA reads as TGCAGCGTTGAGTACGGAGGGTCCACCGGGGAGCTGTTTTTT. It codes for CSVEYGGSTGELFF.

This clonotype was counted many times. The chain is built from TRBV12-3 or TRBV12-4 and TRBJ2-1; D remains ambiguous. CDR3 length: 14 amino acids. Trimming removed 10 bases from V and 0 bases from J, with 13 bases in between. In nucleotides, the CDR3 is TGTGCCACCAGAAGGAGTAACTCCTACAATGAGCAGTTCTTC. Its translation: CATRRSNSYNEQFF.

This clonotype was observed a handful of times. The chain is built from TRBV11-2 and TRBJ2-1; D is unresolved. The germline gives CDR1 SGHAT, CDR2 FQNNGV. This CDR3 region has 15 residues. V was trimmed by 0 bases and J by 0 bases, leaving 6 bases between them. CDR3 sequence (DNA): TGTGCCAGCAGCTTAGAGGCAGACTCCTACAATGAGCAGTTCTTC. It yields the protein CASSLEADSYNEQFF.

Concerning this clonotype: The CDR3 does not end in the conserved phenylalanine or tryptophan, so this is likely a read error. As DNA, the CDR3 is TGCAGCGTGGGCCCGGGAGGGCCTGGGGACGAGCAGTACTCC. This gives the protein CSVGPGGPGDEQYS. The chain is built from TRBV29-1 and TRBJ2-7; the match to TRBD2 covers 8 bases. The germline CDR1 and CDR2 sequences are SQVTM and ANQGSEA. This CDR3 is 14 amino acids long. The V gene end was trimmed by 6 bases and the J gene end by 5 bases; junction bases not matched to a gene: 12.

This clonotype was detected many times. The CDR3 loop is CSAWDTNNYEQYF. CDR3 nucleotide sequence: TGCAGTGCGTGGGACACCAATAACTACGAGCAGTACTTC. The chain employs TRBV20-1 and TRBJ2-7; perhaps TRBD1 as D (6 bases). The CDR3 consists of 13 residues. V was clipped by 6 bases and J by 3 bases, with 15 bases between them. Germline values: CDR1 DFQATT, CDR2 SNEGSKA (reference sequence).

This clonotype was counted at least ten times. The CDR3 here is CASSKTRSSYNEQFF. CDR3 sequence (DNA): TGTGCCAGCAGTAAGACTAGGAGCTCCTACAATGAGCAGTTCTTC. This chain links TRBV12-3 or TRBV12-4 with TRBJ2-1; D perhaps matches TRBD2 (6 bases). Between the trimmed V and J ends, which lost 5 bases and 0 bases, there was a span of 11 bases. This CDR3 contains 15 residues.

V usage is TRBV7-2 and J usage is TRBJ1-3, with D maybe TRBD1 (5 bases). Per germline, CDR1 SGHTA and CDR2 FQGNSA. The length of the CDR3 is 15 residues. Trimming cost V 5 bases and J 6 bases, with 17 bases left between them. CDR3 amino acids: CASSPRGPYPNTIYF. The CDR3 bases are TGTGCCAGCAGCCCTCGGGGACCATACCCAAACACCATATATTTT.

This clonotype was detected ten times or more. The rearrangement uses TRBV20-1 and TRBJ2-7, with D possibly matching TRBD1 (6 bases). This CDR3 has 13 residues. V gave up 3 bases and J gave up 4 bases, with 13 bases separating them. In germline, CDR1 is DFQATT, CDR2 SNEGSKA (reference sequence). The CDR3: CSARNREGYEQYF. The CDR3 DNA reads TGCAGTGCTAGGAACAGGGAAGGGTACGAGCAGTACTTC.

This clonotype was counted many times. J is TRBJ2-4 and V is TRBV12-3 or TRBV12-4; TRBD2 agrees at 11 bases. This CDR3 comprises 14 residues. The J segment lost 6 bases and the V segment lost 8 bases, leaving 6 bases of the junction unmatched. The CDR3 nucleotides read TGTGCCAGCCAACTAGCGGGAGAATTAAACATTCAGTACTTC. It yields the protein CASQLAGELNIQYF.